This note documents a single T cell receptor (beta chain) sequence. This sample is drawn from a study of graft-versus-host responses after intestinal transplantation. This CDR3 is 16 amino acids long. With 2 bases removed from V and 1 base from J, the gap between germline ends came to 16 bases. The germline V gene has CDR1 SQVTM and CDR2 ANQGSEA. Clones were read by immunoSEQ multiplex PCR, and TCRdb kept only the in-frame ones, dropping some. The table shows roughly 12,000 clones, with around 83% occurring only once. V gene TRBV29-1 combines with J gene TRBJ2-3; no clear D gene. The source of this sequence is a human patient who received an intestinal transplant, so some T cells may come from the graft donor. Sequencing was performed on PBMCs, taken just under 130 days after transplant. CDR3 residues: CSVEPGREDGTDTQYF. The CDR3 nucleotides are TGCAGCGTTGAACCGGGCCGAGAGGACGGCACAGATACGCAGTATTTT.